The sequence of this T cell receptor beta chain was determined in a study of blood T cell repertoires in COVID-19. As for the study in general: Acute and convalescent COVID-19 specimens originated in the United States, Italy and Spain. Nucleic acid was either cDNA or gDNA, and it came from T cells, B-cell-depleted T cells, or PBMCs.

The CDR3 spans 12 residues. Trimming pared 0 bases from V and 6 bases from J, leaving 6 bases between. CDR1 is SGHNT, CDR2 YYREEE, per germline (reference sequence). Authors' methods: It was from reference gene primer amplification that nucleated cell counts were estimated. Profiled with immunoSEQ multiplex PCR; TCRdb holds only in-frame clones, not every one. That table furnishes V, J and clone size, whereas the DNA furnished D and trimming. The sample consists of about 180,000 clones, roughly nine tenths of them appearing once. This TCR was recovered from a woman younger than 45 with active or convalescent COVID-19. Sequencing was done on a sample of peripheral blood. The chain has TRBV5-4 and TRBJ1-2; D unresolved. Here the CDR3 DNA reads TGTGCCAGCAGCTTGGCCGCGGATGGCTACACCTTC. Its protein is CASSLAADGYTF. Variable domain in full (rest from reference TRBV5-4 and TRBJ1-2): ETGVTQSPTHLIKTRGQQVTLRCSSQSGHNTVSWYQQALGQGPQFIFQYYREEENGRGNFPPRFSGLQFPNYSSELNVNALELDDSALYLCASSLAADGYTFGSGTRLTVV.